The 5 T cell receptor beta chains given below trace back to one sample, sequenced in a study of blood T cell repertoires in COVID-19. The protocol was immunoSEQ multiplex PCR, while the TCRdb copy is restricted to in-frame clones and leaves out a portion. The repertoire includes 30,000 to 35,000 clones, over 90% of them detected once, and around 5.2% sits in the top ten. Material for sequencing was peripheral blood. All receptors derive from a human donor in a cohort sampled during active COVID-19.

The chain has TRBV2 and TRBJ2-7, with D unclear. CDR1 and CDR2 from the germline V gene are SNHLY and FYNNEI. V was trimmed by 5 bases and J by 4 bases, leaving 9 bases between them. The CDR3 sequence is 12 residues long. The CDR3, as DNA: TGTGCCAGCAGTAGTCAGACTTACGAGCAGTACTTC. This codes for CASSSQTYEQYF. Filled out from reference TRBV2 and TRBJ2-7, the complete variable domain reads EPEVTQTPSHQVTQMGQEVILRCVPISNHLYFYWYRQILGQKVEFLVSFYNNEISEKSEIFDDQFSVERPDGSNFTLKIRSTKLEDSAMYFCASSSQTYEQYFGPGTRLTVT.

V usage is TRBV5-1 and J usage is TRBJ2-5; D unclear. This CDR3 is 13 amino acids long. With 1 base removed from V and 4 bases from J, the gap between germline ends came to 8 bases. CDR1 is SGHRS and CDR2 is YFSETQ in the germline V gene. CDR3 sequence reads: CASSLYNGETQYF. The CDR3 DNA follows: TGCGCCAGCAGCTTGTACAATGGAGAGACCCAGTACTTC.

This clone appeared a single time. V and J are TRBV15 and TRBJ1-4; 8 bases are a match to TRBD1. The CDR3 contains 18 residues. Trimming at V came to 3 bases and at J to 2 bases, leaving 11 bases not matched to a gene. Looked up from germline, CDR1 is LNHNV and CDR2 is YYDKDF (reference sequence). CDR3 loop: CATSRWLTGGSTNEKLFF. The DNA for the CDR3 is TGTGCCACCAGCAGGTGGCTCACAGGGGGGTCGACTAATGAAAAACTGTTTTTT.

The chain has TRBV6-5 and TRBJ2-3, with 9 bases fitting TRBD1. This CDR3 is 15 amino acids long. CDR1 MNHEY and CDR2 SVGAGI come from the germline V gene. Trimming cost V 6 bases and J 5 bases; bases outside gene matches: 9. CDR3 loop: CASRAGQGWGDTQYF. CDR3 in DNA: TGTGCCAGCAGAGCCGGACAGGGGTGGGGAGATACGCAGTATTTT.

This chain connects TRBV6-1 to TRBJ1-2; the D is unclear. The CDR3 covers 14 residues. V lost 3 bases and J 8 bases, leaving 16 bases between the germline ends. Germline V gene sequence: CDR1 MNHNS, CDR2 SASEGT. The CDR3 loop is CASSDPQTARGYTF. The CDR3 coding sequence is TGTGCCAGCAGTGACCCACAGACCGCCCGGGGCTACACCTTC.